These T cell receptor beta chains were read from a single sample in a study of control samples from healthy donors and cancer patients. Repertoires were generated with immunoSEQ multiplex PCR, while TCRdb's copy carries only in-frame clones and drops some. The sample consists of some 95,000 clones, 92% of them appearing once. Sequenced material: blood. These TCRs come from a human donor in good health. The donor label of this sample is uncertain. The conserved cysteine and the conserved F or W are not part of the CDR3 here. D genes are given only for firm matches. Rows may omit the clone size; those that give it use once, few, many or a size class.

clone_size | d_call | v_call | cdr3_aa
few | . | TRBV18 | ASSKEQMDTEAF
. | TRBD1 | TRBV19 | ASRPTTGGLNTEAF
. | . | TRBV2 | ASSGRQGGYNEQF
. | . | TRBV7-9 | ASSARDKETQY
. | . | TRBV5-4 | ASSLWGPLHEQF
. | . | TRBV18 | ASSSERVAEQF
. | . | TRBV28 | ASSFGPHLEAF
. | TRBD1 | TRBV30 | ARGGTGTNSPLH
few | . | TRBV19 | ASGDGPRNQPQH
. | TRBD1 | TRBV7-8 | ASSLANFGTGDNEQF
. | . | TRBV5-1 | ASSLGGGAYNEQF
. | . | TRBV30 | AWTPGSQGGRSNQPQH
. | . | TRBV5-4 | ASSLDRRLNSPLH
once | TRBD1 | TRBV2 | ASSGQGVQPQH
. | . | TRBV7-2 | ASSLRRYNEQF
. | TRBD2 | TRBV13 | ASTLWRGGITDTQY
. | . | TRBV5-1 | ASSLANAAGKNTEAF
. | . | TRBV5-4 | ASSKGYSLAGETQY
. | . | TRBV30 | AWISSPANTGELF
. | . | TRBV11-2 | ASSPTGINQPQH
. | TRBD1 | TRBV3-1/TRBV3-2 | ASSQGVGTEVYEQY
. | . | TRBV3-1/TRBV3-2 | ASSQLDSYNEQF
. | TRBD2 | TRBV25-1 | ASSESGGGEQY
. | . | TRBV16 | ASSQQGRTGELF
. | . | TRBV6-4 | ASSVQGTSYNEQF
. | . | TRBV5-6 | ASSQVQGDYT
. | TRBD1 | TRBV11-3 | ASSPMGQGVDTQY
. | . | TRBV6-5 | ASSRTRYEQY
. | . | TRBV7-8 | ASSLAGEAF
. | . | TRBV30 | AWNGDGNQPQH
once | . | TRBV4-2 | ASSQDSDKNIQY
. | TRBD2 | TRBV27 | ASSLSGLAGSHEQF
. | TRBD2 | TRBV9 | ASSPLAGTSGVETQY
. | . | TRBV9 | ASSPRMGSNEKLF
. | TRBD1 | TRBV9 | ASSVVGTGNVYEQY
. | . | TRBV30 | AWRAGRART
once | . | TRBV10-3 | AISVGPRAGANVLT
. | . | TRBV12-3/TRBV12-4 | ASSAGELF
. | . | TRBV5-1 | ASSLAGKTEKLF
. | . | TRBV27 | ASSDYNEQF
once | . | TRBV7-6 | ASSLAQGVDGYT
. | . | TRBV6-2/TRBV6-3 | ASSSDTSFGTDTQY
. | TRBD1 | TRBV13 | ASSSGQAPSHGYT
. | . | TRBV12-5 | ASGLGQTNTGELF
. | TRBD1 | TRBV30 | AWSIGTGDGYT
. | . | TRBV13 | ASSPPGRSNIQY